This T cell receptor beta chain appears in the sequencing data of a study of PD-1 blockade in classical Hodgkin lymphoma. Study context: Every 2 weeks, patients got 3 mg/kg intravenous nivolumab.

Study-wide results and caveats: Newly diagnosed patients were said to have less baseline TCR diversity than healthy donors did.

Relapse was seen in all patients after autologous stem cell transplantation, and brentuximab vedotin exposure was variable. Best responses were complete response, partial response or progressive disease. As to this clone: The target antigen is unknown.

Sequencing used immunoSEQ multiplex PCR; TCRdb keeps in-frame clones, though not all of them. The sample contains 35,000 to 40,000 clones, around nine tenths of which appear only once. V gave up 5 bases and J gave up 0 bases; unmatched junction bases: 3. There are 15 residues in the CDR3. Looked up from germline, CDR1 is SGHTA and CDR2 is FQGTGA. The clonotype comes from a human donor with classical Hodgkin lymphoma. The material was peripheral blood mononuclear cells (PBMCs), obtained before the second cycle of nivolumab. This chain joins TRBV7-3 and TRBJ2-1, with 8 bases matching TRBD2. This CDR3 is CASSTSGSSYNEQFF. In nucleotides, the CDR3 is TGTGCCAGCAGCACGAGCGGGAGCTCCTACAATGAGCAGTTCTTC.